The 11 T cell receptor beta chains below were found in one sample sequenced in a study of cytomegalovirus exposure and HLA in healthy donors. The PCR employed 60 Vbeta primers together with 13 Jbeta primers. Sequenced by immunoSEQ multiplex PCR; TCRdb stores in-frame clones only, minus some. This repertoire shows more than 80,000 clones, approximately 64% found once; its top ten account for approximately 3%. The sequencing sample was made of PBMCs. Source of these receptors: a man in his sixties in good health and CMV-seronegative.

The chain couples TRBV5-1 to TRBJ2-7; TRBD2 is a possible D gene (6 bases). CDR3 size: 14 residues. Germline V gene sequence: CDR1 SGHRS, CDR2 YFSETQ. The V and J ends lost 0 bases and 3 bases respectively, with 10 bases between them. DNA of the CDR3: TGCGCCAGCAGCTTGGCCGGAGGGTACTACGAGCAGTACTTC. As protein: CASSLAGGYYEQYF.

In this sample, this clone turned up once. At one end the junction does not follow the germline gene, possibly because of a read error. This chain links TRBV5-6 with TRBJ1-2; D is possibly TRBD1 (5 bases). CDR3 size: 15 residues. The germline gives CDR1 SGHDT, CDR2 YYEEEE. The CDR3 nucleotides are TGTGCCAGCAGCCCCGACGACGGAGGGGACTATGGCTACACCTTT. It yields the protein CASSPDDGGDYGYTF.

The V gene is TRBV9, the J gene TRBJ2-7, with 7 bases matching TRBD1. The V gene's germline CDR1 is SGDLS and CDR2 YYNGEE. The V and J ends lost 3 bases and 3 bases, in that order; junction bases with no gene match: 6. The CDR3 is 14 amino acids. The CDR3 sequence is CASSGQAGGYEQYF. The CDR3, as DNA: TGTGCCAGCAGCGGCCAGGCAGGGGGCTACGAGCAGTACTTC.

This chain uses TRBV5-1 with TRBJ2-2; the match to TRBD1 covers 7 bases. V trimming: 5 bases; J trimming: 1 base; junction bases outside the gene matches: 5. Germline CDR1 SGHRS, CDR2 YFSETQ. CDR3 length: 15 amino acids. CDR3: CASSSTGVNTGELFF. The CDR3 DNA follows: TGCGCCAGCAGTTCCACAGGGGTGAACACCGGGGAGCTGTTTTTT.

The chain links TRBV18 to TRBJ2-3, with TRBD2 matching 9 bases. The CDR3 loop spans 18 amino acids. Per the germline V gene, CDR1 is KGHSH and CDR2 is LQKENI. Trimming took 1 base from V and 0 from J; bases not matched to a gene: 8. The CDR3 DNA follows: TGTGCCAGCTCACCACTCATGTCTAGCGGGACTAGCACAGATACGCAGTATTTT. Its translation is CASSPLMSSGTSTDTQYF.

Here the CDR3 reads CSANRDNYNEQFF. CDR3 coding DNA: TGCAGCGCTAACAGGGATAACTACAATGAGCAGTTCTTC. V is TRBV29-1 and J is TRBJ2-1, with D possibly being TRBD1 (6 bases). Germline V gene data show CDR1 as SQVTM and CDR2 as ANQGSEA. The CDR3 sequence is 13 residues long. V was pared by 7 bases and J by 3 bases, with 13 bases between.

This clone was found a few times. The CDR3 loop reads CASSLGQGPPYGYTF. CDR3 sequence (DNA): TGTGCCAGCAGCTTAGGACAGGGACCCCCCTATGGCTACACCTTC. This chain joins TRBV7-2 and TRBJ1-2; 7 bases are shared with TRBD1. Losses at the gene ends were 1 base for V and 4 bases for J; bases not matched to a gene: 6. Germline CDR1 is SGHTA and CDR2 is FQGNSA. This CDR3 has 15 amino acids.

This clone was observed a single time. The gene calls are TRBV5-1 and TRBJ2-5; 7 bases match TRBD1. The trim removed 2 bases at V and 5 bases at J, leaving 12 bases unmatched. The germline V gene encodes CDR1 SGHRS and CDR2 YFSETQ. The CDR3 extends over 16 amino acids. CDR3 bases: TGCGCCAGCAGCTTTTTTGAAGGGGGCTTGGCGGAGACCCAGTACTTC. Its translation: CASSFFEGGLAETQYF. The full variable domain, its missing parts supplied by reference TRBV5-1 and TRBJ2-5, is KAGVTQTPRYLIKTRGQQVTLSCSPISGHRSVSWYQQTPGQGLQFLFEYFSETQRNKGNFPGRFSGRQFSNSRSEMNVSTLELGDSALYLCASSFFEGGLAETQYFGPGTRLLVL.

The V call is TRBV2, the J call TRBJ2-3, with TRBD1 as a possible D gene (6 bases). Trimming removed 2 bases from V and 1 base from J, with 13 bases in between. Germline CDR1 is SNHLY and CDR2 is FYNNEI. This CDR3 spans 16 amino acids. CDR3 sequence (DNA): TGTGCCAGCAGTGAACTTGGGGGCTTGGGCACAGATACGCAGTATTTT. It codes for CASSELGGLGTDTQYF.

This chain links TRBV5-1 with TRBJ2-7; 9 nucleotides align to TRBD2. This CDR3 is built from 15 residues. The V segment lost 4 bases and the J segment 0 bases; nucleotides outside the gene matches: 5. In germline, CDR1 is SGHRS, CDR2 YFSETQ. In nucleotides, the CDR3 is TGCGCCAGCAGCGGAATAGCGGGGGCCTCCTACGAGCAGTACTTC. The encoded protein is CASSGIAGASYEQYF.

The gene calls are TRBV4-2 and TRBJ2-1; 7 positions agree with TRBD2. V lost 1 base and J lost 9; bases outside the gene matches: 9. The CDR3 totals 15 residues. Germline-derived CDR1 and CDR2 are LGHNA and YNFKEQ. This CDR3 reads CASSQASGIRTEQFF. Written as DNA, the CDR3 is TGTGCCAGCAGCCAAGCCAGCGGGATCCGGACTGAGCAGTTCTTC.